What follows are 30 T cell receptor beta chains derived from one specimen sequenced in a study of T cells in Graves' hyperthyroidism and ophthalmopathy. Researchers took RNA transcripts and amplified the TCR beta CDR3 regions from them. The HTBI primer set drove a first-round RT-PCR of the TCR CDR3. TCRdb fed the multiplex PCR reads into MiXCR, producing one record per CDR3 protein. The sample includes approximately 410,000 distinct CDR3 sequences, roughly 13% of them seen just once. The material sequenced was blood. These receptors were collected from a woman aged 18-30 years with Graves' hyperthyroidism.

This clonotype was detected ten times or more. The rearrangement uses TRBV11-2 and TRBJ2-5; D not certain. The CDR3 contains 13 residues. Germline V gene lookup returns CDR1 SGHAT and CDR2 FQNNGV. Between the trimmed V and J ends, which lost 4 bases and 2 bases, there was a span of 8 bases. DNA for the CDR3: TGTGCCAGCAGCTCCCGGATTCAAGAGACCCAGTACTTC. It specifies CASSSRIQETQYF. Combining the CDR3 with reference TRBV11-2 and TRBJ2-5 gives the whole variable domain EAGVAQSPRYKIIEKRQSVAFWCNPISGHATLYWYQQILGQGPKLLIQFQNNGVVDDSQLPKDRFSAERLKGVDSTLKIQPAKLEDSAVYLCASSSRIQETQYFGPGTRLLVL.

This clonotype showed up just a few times. This chain links TRBV29-1 with TRBJ2-3; tentative D call: TRBD2 (6 bases). CDR1 and CDR2 (germline): SQVTM, ANQGSEA. The CDR3 extends over 14 amino acids. Trimming removed 4 bases at V and 5 bases at J, with 16 bases between. CDR3 in amino acids: CSVGEWSGQDTQYF. As DNA, the CDR3 is TGCAGCGTTGGTGAATGGAGCGGGCAAGATACGCAGTATTTT.

This clonotype was observed at least ten times. The chain recombines TRBV20-1 with TRBJ1-1; the D is unclear. The V end was cut by 6 bases, the J end by 2 bases, with 16 bases between. Germline-derived CDR1 and CDR2 are DFQATT and SNEGSKA (reference sequence). The CDR3 is 14 amino acids. The CDR3 DNA follows: TGCAGTGCCACAGCGAACCGGGTTAACACTGAAGCTTTCTTT. Its protein product is CSATANRVNTEAFF.

The chain carries TRBV4-2 and TRBJ1-5, with D perhaps TRBD1 (5 bases). Between the trimmed V and J ends, which lost 4 bases and 5 bases, there was a span of 12 bases. Germline V lookup: CDR1 LGHNA, CDR2 YNFKEQ. The CDR3 contains 14 residues. For the CDR3, the DNA is TGTGCCAGCAGCCCTTTCGACAGTTATCAGCCCCAGCATTTT. This sequence encodes CASSPFDSYQPQHF.

In this sample, this clonotype turned up many times. The CDR3 sequence: CASSLRSSGQGAAYEQYF. The CDR3, as DNA: TGTGCCAGCAGTTTAAGGTCGTCAGGACAGGGGGCTGCCTACGAGCAGTACTTC. The genes are TRBV27 and TRBJ2-7, with TRBD1 identical over 11 bases. After removal of 2 bases from V and 2 bases from J, the junction contained 11 bases not matched to a gene. Germline CDR1 reads MNHEY; CDR2 reads SMNVEV (reference sequence). The CDR3 length is 18 residues.

This clonotype was seen many times. V and J are TRBV6-1 and TRBJ2-1, with 11 bases identical to TRBD1. V lost 5 bases and J lost 9; bases outside the gene matches: 9. The CDR3 runs to 15 residues. Germline loops: CDR1 MNHNS, CDR2 SASEGT. Here the CDR3 DNA reads TGTGCCAGCAGTCCCCGGACAGGGGGCTTCGGTGAGCAGTTCTTC. The encoded protein is CASSPRTGGFGEQFF.

This chain connects TRBV7-9 to TRBJ2-5; D uncertain. The CDR3 runs to 14 residues. V gave up 6 bases and J gave up 3 bases, with 14 bases separating them. Germline values: CDR1 SEHNR, CDR2 FQNEAQ (reference sequence). The CDR3 reads CASRPERSKETQYF. CDR3 nucleotide sequence: TGTGCCAGCAGGCCGGAGAGGAGTAAAGAGACCCAGTACTTC.

In its sample, this clonotype was seen a few times. A much larger clone lies one base from this, so it may be a read error. This sequence joins TRBV2 and TRBJ2-7; no clear D gene. The closer fit of TRBJ2-1 to the DNA end suggests the J call may be wrong. CDR1 is SNHLY, CDR2 FYNNEI, per germline. This CDR3 is built from 13 residues. CDR3 bases: TGTGCCAGCAACGGACGGAGCTCCTACGAGCAGTTCTTC. It translates to CASNGRSSYEQFF.

V usage is TRBV15 and J usage is TRBJ1-4; D unclear. The CDR3 is made up of 13 amino acids. V was trimmed by 1 base and J by 8 bases, leaving 8 bases between them. Germline V gene sequence: CDR1 LNHNV, CDR2 YYDKDF (reference sequence). This CDR3 is CATSRGRDEKLFF. CDR3 coding DNA: TGTGCCACCAGCAGAGGACGCGACGAAAAACTGTTTTTT.

This clonotype was counted at least ten times. This chain links TRBV6-1 with TRBJ2-7, with D perhaps being TRBD1 or TRBD2 (5 bases each). The V end lost 2 bases, the J end lost 2 bases, and 13 bases lay between the germline ends. CDR1 and CDR2 from the germline V gene are MNHNS and SASEGT. The CDR3 has 15 residues. The CDR3: CASSEFIGATYEQYF. CDR3 nucleotides: TGTGCCAGCAGTGAATTTATCGGGGCTACCTACGAGCAGTACTTC.

This clonotype occurred many times. The V call is TRBV20-1, the J call TRBJ2-3, with D maybe TRBD2 (5 bases). Germline V gene data show CDR1 as DFQATT and CDR2 as SNEGSKA (reference sequence). Trimming took 0 bases from V and 3 from J, leaving 10 bases between them. CDR3 length: 14 residues. CDR3 sequence: CSARDHGSTDTQYF. The CDR3 region has the DNA TGCAGTGCTAGAGATCATGGGAGTACAGATACGCAGTATTTT.

This clonotype was counted ten times or more. The chain is built from TRBV6-6 and TRBJ2-3, with 9 nucleotides matching TRBD2. Germline CDR1 and CDR2: MNHNY and SVGAGI (reference sequence). The CDR3 runs 15 residues. V lost 2 bases to trimming and J lost 4 bases; unmatched junction nucleotides: 4. DNA of the CDR3: TGTGCCAGCAGTTACAAGCGGGAGGTACCAGATACGCAGTATTTT. It translates to CASSYKREVPDTQYF.

This chain uses TRBV5-1 with TRBJ2-4; 7 nucleotides agree with TRBD1. V was clipped by 4 bases and J by 1 base; unmatched bases: 17. The CDR3 is 19 amino acids. Germline CDR1 and CDR2: SGHRS and YFSETQ. CDR3 nucleotides: TGCGCCAGCAGCGAATCCGGGACAGAAGCTTTTGTGGCCAAAAACATTCAGTACTTC. Amino acid sequence: CASSESGTEAFVAKNIQYF.

Of note for this clonotype: At one end the junction does not follow the germline gene, possibly because of a read error. The rearrangement joins TRBV6-5 to TRBJ2-3; 7 bases are a match to TRBD2. Germline CDR1 and CDR2: MNHEY and SVGAGI. The CDR3 runs 15 residues. CDR3 sequence reads: CASSYRGSGSDAQYF. The CDR3 DNA follows: TGTGCCAGCAGTTACCGCGGGAGCGGGTCAGATGCGCAGTATTTT.

This clonotype was seen only a few times. V is TRBV27 and J is TRBJ2-2; 7 nucleotides align to TRBD2. Germline values: CDR1 MNHEY, CDR2 SMNVEV (reference sequence). This CDR3 region has 15 residues. The trim removed 4 bases at V and 7 bases at J, leaving 9 bases unmatched. Here the CDR3 DNA reads TGTGCCAGCAGTTCCCCTAGCGGACAAGGCGGGGAGCTGTTTTTT. Amino acids: CASSSPSGQGGELFF.

This clonotype has just a few counts. V and J are TRBV28 and TRBJ1-2; weak D call: TRBD1 (6 bases). The germline V and J ends were trimmed by 6 bases and 0 bases, with 14 bases remaining between them. The CDR3 is made up of 15 amino acids. CDR1 is MDHEN, CDR2 SYDVKM, per germline. The CDR3: CASRVGGTSNYGYTF. The CDR3 region has the DNA TGTGCCAGCAGGGTAGGGGGGACGTCTAACTATGGCTACACCTTC.

This clonotype was recorded at least ten times. This chain links TRBV12-3 or TRBV12-4 with TRBJ2-7; tentative D call: TRBD1 (6 bases). This CDR3 contains 13 residues. V lost 6 bases to trimming and J lost 6 bases, with 15 bases between them. The CDR3 loop is CASSWDTYLEQYF. CDR3 in DNA: TGTGCCAGCAGCTGGGACACTTATCTCGAGCAGTACTTC.

With regard to this clonotype: The junction and the germline gene differ at one end; a read error may be behind it. The chain uses TRBV3-1 and TRBJ2-5, with a tentative D call TRBD1 (6 bases). This CDR3 region has 14 residues. The germline V gene encodes CDR1 LGHDT and CDR2 YNNKEL (reference sequence). CDR3 coding DNA: TGTGCCAGCAGCCCTCCGAGACAGGAAGAGACCCAGCACTTC. As protein: CASSPPRQEETQHF.

There are many counts of this clonotype. The rearrangement uses TRBV9 and TRBJ2-3; possibly TRBD2 for D (5 bases). Trimming cost V 1 base and J 0 bases, with 9 bases left between them. The germline V gene has CDR1 SGDLS and CDR2 YYNGEE. This CDR3 is built from 15 residues. The CDR3 sequence: CASSVSSRSTDTQYF. CDR3 nucleotide sequence: TGTGCCAGCAGCGTATCTAGCAGAAGCACAGATACGCAGTATTTT.

This clonotype was recorded many times. This CDR3 reads CASSLLREGWGYTF. The DNA of the CDR3 is TGTGCCAGCAGTTTATTGAGGGAGGGTTGGGGCTACACCTTC. The gene calls are TRBV28 and TRBJ1-2; D uncertain. The ends were cut back, 1 base at V and 8 bases at J, with 14 bases in the middle. CDR1 is MDHEN, CDR2 SYDVKM, per germline. This CDR3 has 14 amino acids.

A few counts support this clonotype. This may come from a read error, since a much larger clone is one base off. A read error is likely, as this CDR3 ends without the conserved phenylalanine or tryptophan. The chain employs TRBV6-2 or TRBV6-3 and TRBJ2-1, with D tentatively TRBD2 (6 bases). This CDR3 region has 15 residues. The germline V gene has CDR1 MNHEY and CDR2 SVGEGT. V was clipped by 7 bases and J by 2 bases, with 15 bases between them. In DNA, the CDR3 is TGTGCCAGCACCGACACTAGCCCAGCCTACAATGAGCAGTTCTCC. Its translation: CASTDTSPAYNEQFS.

The rearrangement links TRBV7-9 to TRBJ1-4; 9 bases are shared with TRBD1. Germline trimming cut 0 bases from V and 7 bases from J; bases unmatched to any gene: 6. The length of the CDR3 is 16 residues. Germline CDR1 is SEHNR and CDR2 is FQNEAQ (reference sequence). Here the CDR3 DNA reads TGTGCCAGCAGCTTAGCGGGCGCGGGACAGGGTGAAAAACTGTTTTTT. This sequence encodes CASSLAGAGQGEKLFF.

This clonotype was observed at least ten times. The V and J genes are TRBV9 and TRBJ2-7, with 14 bases identical to TRBD2. This CDR3 region has 17 residues. Germline V gives CDR1 SGDLS, CDR2 YYNGEE. Losses at the gene ends were 1 base for V and 5 bases for J; bases not matched to a gene: 8. CDR3 nucleotide sequence: TGTGCCAGCAGCGTAAGGGGACTAGCGGGAGATAACGACGAGCAGTACTTC. The encoded protein is CASSVRGLAGDNDEQYF.

In this sample, this clonotype turned up many times. The rearrangement joins TRBV20-1 to TRBJ2-1; 11 positions agree with TRBD2. CDR1 and CDR2 from the germline V gene are DFQATT and SNEGSKA (reference sequence). The V and J ends lost 5 bases and 0 bases, in that order; junction bases with no gene match: 15. There are 19 residues in the CDR3. For the CDR3, the DNA is TGCAGTGCTCCTCGGGGGCTAGCGGGAGGCCCGAGCTCCTACAATGAGCAGTTCTTC. This sequence encodes CSAPRGLAGGPSSYNEQFF.

The rearrangement uses TRBV18 and TRBJ1-2; D call uncertain. V was shortened by 3 bases and J by 8 bases, with 13 bases between the two germline ends. The germline V gene has CDR1 KGHSH and CDR2 LQKENI. The CDR3 has 13 residues. CDR3 DNA sequence: TGTGCCAGCTCACCGATCAAGGGAGCCGGCTACACCTTC. Translated, it gives CASSPIKGAGYTF.

This clonotype was seen ten or more times. The chain employs TRBV29-1 and TRBJ1-1, with a tentative D call TRBD1 (5 bases). Germline V CDR1 and CDR2: SQVTM, ANQGSEA. This CDR3 comprises 13 residues. Trimming removed 4 bases at V and 11 bases at J, with 20 bases between. The CDR3 region has the DNA TGCAGCGTTGTAGGGACGTACGTGTTGGAGGCTTTCTTT. This translates into CSVVGTYVLEAFF.

This clonotype came up many times. The chain employs TRBV7-2 and TRBJ2-3; D gene unclear. The ends were cut back, 5 bases at V and 6 bases at J, with 15 bases in the middle. CDR1 and CDR2 from the germline V gene are SGHTA and FQGNSA. This CDR3 contains 14 residues. In DNA form, the CDR3 reads TGTGCCAGCAGCCCGGGTTCCGAGAGGGATACGCAGTATTTT. The encoded protein is CASSPGSERDTQYF.

This clonotype was picked up a small number of times. The chain links TRBV12-3 or TRBV12-4 to TRBJ2-5, with 7 bases lining up with TRBD2. Losses at the gene ends were 6 bases for V and 4 bases for J; bases not matched to a gene: 2. This CDR3 has 12 residues. DNA for the CDR3: TGTGCCAGCAGGGGGGGGAGAGAGACCCAGTACTTC. Its protein product is CASRGGRETQYF.

The sample holds many counts of this clonotype. V is TRBV6-8 and J is TRBJ2-7; TRBD2 matches at 7 bases. Germline V gene data show CDR1 as MNHGY and CDR2 as SAAAGT. The CDR3 consists of 14 residues. V lost 8 bases, J lost 6 bases, and 13 bases stayed unmatched. CDR3 residues: CASVLGGGEGEQYF. The CDR3 bases are TGTGCCAGCGTCCTCGGGGGAGGGGAAGGCGAGCAGTACTTC.

V is TRBV19 and J is TRBJ1-1, with D uncertain. Per germline, CDR1 LNHDA and CDR2 SQIVND (reference sequence). Trimming shortened V by 7 bases and J by 5 bases, and 11 bases separated the two germline ends. The CDR3 length is 12 residues. The CDR3 reads CASKAPATEAFF. CDR3 sequence (DNA): TGTGCCAGTAAGGCCCCAGCGACTGAAGCTTTCTTT.